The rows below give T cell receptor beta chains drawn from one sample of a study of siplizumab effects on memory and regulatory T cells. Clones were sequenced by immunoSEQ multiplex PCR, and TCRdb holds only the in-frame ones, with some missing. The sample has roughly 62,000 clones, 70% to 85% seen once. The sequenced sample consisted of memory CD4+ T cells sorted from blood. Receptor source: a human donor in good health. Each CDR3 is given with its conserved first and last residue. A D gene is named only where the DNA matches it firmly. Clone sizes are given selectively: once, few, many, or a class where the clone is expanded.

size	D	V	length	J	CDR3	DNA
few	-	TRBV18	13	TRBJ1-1	CASSPQGGSEAFF	TGTGCCAGCTCACCTCAGGGTGGGAGTGAAGCTTTCTTT
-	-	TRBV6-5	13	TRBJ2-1	CASVRGGGNEQFF	TGTGCCAGCGTCCGAGGGGGTGGTAATGAGCAGTTCTTC
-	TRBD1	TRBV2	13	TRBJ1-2	CASSPDRGGGYTF	TGTGCCAGCAGCCCAGACAGGGGGGGTGGCTACACCTTC
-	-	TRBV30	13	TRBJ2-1	CAWSGGGLNEQFF	TGTGCCTGGAGCGGCGGGGGCCTCAATGAGCAGTTCTTC
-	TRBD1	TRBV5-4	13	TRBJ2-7	CASSPGQGNEQYF	TGTGCCAGCAGCCCCGGACAGGGAAACGAGCAGTACTTC
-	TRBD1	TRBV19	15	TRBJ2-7	CASSPGTGRSYEQYF	TGTGCCAGTAGCCCCGGGACAGGGCGGTCCTACGAGCAGTACTTC
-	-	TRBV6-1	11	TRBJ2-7	CASSLMWEQYF	TGTGCCAGCAGTCTGATGTGGGAGCAGTACTTC
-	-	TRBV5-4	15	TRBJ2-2	CASSLGKSRAGELFF	TGTGCCAGCAGCTTGGGGAAGTCACGGGCCGGGGAGCTGTTTTTT
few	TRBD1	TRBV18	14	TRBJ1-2	CASSRTGVDYGYTF	TGTGCCAGCTCACGGACAGGGGTAGACTATGGCTACACCTTC
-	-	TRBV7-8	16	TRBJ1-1	CASSLVSGLGRTEAFF	TGTGCCAGCAGCTTAGTTTCCGGACTGGGTCGCACTGAAGCTTTCTTT
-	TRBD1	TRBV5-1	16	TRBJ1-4	CASSLRRDREREKLFF	TGCGCCAGCAGCTTGCGGCGGGACAGGGAAAGGGAAAAACTGTTTTTT
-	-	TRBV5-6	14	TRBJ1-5	CARSLGGGNQPQHF	TGTGCCCGCAGCTTGGGGGGGGGCAATCAGCCCCAGCATTTT
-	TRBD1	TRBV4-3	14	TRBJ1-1	CASSQDTGGTEAFF	TGCGCCAGCAGCCAAGATACAGGGGGCACTGAAGCTTTCTTT
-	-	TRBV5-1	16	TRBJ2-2	CASSLAGNSNTGELFF	TGCGCCAGCAGCTTGGCTGGGAATTCGAACACCGGGGAGCTGTTTTTT
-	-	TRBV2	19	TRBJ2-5	CASRGGSAGTPIPQETQYF	TGTGCCAGCAGGGGAGGATCTGCGGGGACTCCCATTCCTCAAGAGACCCAGTACTTC
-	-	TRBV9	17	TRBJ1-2	CASSAGLRQASNYGYTF	TGTGCCAGCAGCGCGGGCCTGCGACAGGCCTCTAACTATGGCTACACCTTC
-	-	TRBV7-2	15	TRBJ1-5	CASSFGDNSNQPQHF	TGTGCCAGCAGCTTCGGGGATAATAGCAATCAGCCCCAGCATTTT
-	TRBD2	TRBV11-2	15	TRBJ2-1	CASSLIAGLDNEQFF	TGTGCCAGCAGCTTAATAGCGGGGCTTGACAATGAGCAGTTCTTC
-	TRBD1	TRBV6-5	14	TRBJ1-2	CASSSLTGVRGYTF	TGTGCCAGCAGTAGCTTGACAGGGGTCCGCGGCTACACCTTC
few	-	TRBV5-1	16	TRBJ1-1	CASSLGVGGVNTEAFF	TGCGCCAGCAGCTTGGGGGTAGGGGGAGTGAACACTGAAGCTTTCTTT
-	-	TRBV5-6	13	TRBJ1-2	CASRRFELYGYTF	TGTGCCAGCAGACGGTTCGAACTCTATGGCTACACCTTC
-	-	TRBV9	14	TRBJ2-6	CASSDHSGANVLTF	TGTGCCAGCAGTGACCACTCTGGGGCCAACGTCCTGACTTTC
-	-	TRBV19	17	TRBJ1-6	CASSRHPQSSYNSPLHF	TGTGCCAGTAGCAGACATCCCCAGAGCTCCTATAATTCACCCCTCCACTTT
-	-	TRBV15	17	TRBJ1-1	CATSRARAVGQRFEAFF	TGTGCCACCAGCAGAGCCAGAGCTGTAGGACAAAGATTTGAAGCTTTCTTT
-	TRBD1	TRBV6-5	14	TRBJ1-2	CASSYSTGRGGYTF	TGTGCCAGCAGTTACTCGACAGGGCGGGGTGGCTACACCTTC
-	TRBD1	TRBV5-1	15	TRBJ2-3	CASSLRGQGADTQYF	TGCGCCAGCAGCTTGAGGGGACAGGGAGCAGATACGCAGTATTTT
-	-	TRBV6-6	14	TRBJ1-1	CASSYSIPGGKAFF	TGTGCCAGCAGTTACTCGATCCCGGGGGGAAAAGCTTTCTTT
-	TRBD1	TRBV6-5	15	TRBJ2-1	CASSTRTGGDSEQFF	TGTGCCAGCAGTACCCGGACAGGGGGCGATTCTGAGCAGTTCTTC
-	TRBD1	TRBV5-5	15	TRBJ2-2	CASSSQGDNTGELFF	TGTGCCAGCAGCTCACAGGGGGACAACACCGGGGAGCTGTTTTTT
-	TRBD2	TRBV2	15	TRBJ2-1	CASSSGGVIKNEQFF	TGTGCCAGCAGTAGCGGGGGGGTTATTAAGAATGAGCAGTTCTTC
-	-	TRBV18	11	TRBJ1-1	CATSGETEAFF	TGTGCCACCTCAGGGGAAACTGAAGCTTTCTTT
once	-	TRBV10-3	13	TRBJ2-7	CAISGQVGYEQYF	TGTGCCATCAGTGGACAGGTGGGCTACGAGCAGTACTTC
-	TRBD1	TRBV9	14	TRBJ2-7	CASSVADRANEQYF	TGTGCCAGCAGCGTAGCGGACAGGGCCAACGAGCAGTACTTC
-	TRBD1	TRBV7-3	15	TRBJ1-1	CASSTPQGKTTEAFF	TGTGCCAGCAGCACTCCACAGGGGAAGACCACTGAAGCTTTCTTT
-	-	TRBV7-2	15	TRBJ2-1	CASSPSGGQYNEQFF	TGTGCCAGCAGCCCCTCTGGTGGGCAATACAATGAGCAGTTCTTC
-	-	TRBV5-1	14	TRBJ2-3	CASSLEGWGDTQYF	TGCGCCAGCAGCTTGGAGGGGTGGGGAGATACGCAGTATTTT
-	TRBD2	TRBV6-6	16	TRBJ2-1	CASSYSAGAPYNEQFF	TGTGCCAGCAGTTACTCAGCGGGGGCCCCCTACAATGAGCAGTTCTTC
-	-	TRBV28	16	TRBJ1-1	CASSPAGVGVNTEAFF	TGTGCCAGCAGTCCCGCGGGGGTCGGGGTGAACACTGAAGCTTTCTTT
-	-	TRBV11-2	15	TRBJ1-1	CASSPDGGSGTEAFF	TGTGCCAGCAGCCCGGACGGGGGGTCGGGCACTGAAGCTTTCTTT
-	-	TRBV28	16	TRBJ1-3	CASSLTGRREGNTIYF	TGTGCCAGCAGTTTGACAGGTCGTAGAGAGGGAAACACCATATATTTT
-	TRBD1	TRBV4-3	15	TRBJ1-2	CASSQGTGVRYGYTF	TGCGCCAGCAGCCAAGGGACAGGGGTACGGTATGGCTACACCTTC
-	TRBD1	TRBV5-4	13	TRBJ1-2	CASSFRQGGGYTF	TGTGCCAGCAGCTTTAGGCAGGGGGGTGGCTACACCTTC
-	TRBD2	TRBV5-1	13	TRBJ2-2	CASSTLLASELFF	TGCGCCAGCAGCACACTACTAGCGTCGGAGCTGTTTTTT
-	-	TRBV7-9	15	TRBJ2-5	CASSLGVGARETQYF	TGTGCCAGCAGCTTAGGTGTGGGAGCGAGAGAGACCCAGTACTTC
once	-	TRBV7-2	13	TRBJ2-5	CASSYRTQETQYF	TGTGCCAGCAGCTACAGAACTCAAGAGACCCAGTACTTC
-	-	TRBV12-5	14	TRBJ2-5	CASSHGSRTETQYF	TGTGCTAGTTCCCATGGGAGCAGAACAGAGACCCAGTACTTC
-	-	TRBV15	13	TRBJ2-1	CATSRPGFDEQFF	TGTGCCACCAGCAGGCCCGGGTTCGATGAGCAGTTCTTC
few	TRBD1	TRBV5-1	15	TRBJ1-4	CASSWSGTGDEKLFF	TGCGCCAGCAGCTGGAGCGGGACAGGGGATGAAAAACTGTTTTTT
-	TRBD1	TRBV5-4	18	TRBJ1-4	CASSLEGQGVLLAEKLFF	TGTGCCAGCAGCTTGGAAGGACAGGGGGTTCTTTTAGCGGAAAAACTGTTTTTT
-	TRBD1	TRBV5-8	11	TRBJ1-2	CASTTGGFYTF	TGTGCCAGCACGACAGGGGGATTCTACACCTTC
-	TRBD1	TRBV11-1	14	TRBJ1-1	CASTPDRGGLGAFF	TGTGCCAGCACCCCGGACAGGGGCGGCCTCGGGGCTTTCTTT
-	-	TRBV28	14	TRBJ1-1	CASSLGQSLTEAFF	TGCGCCAGCAGTTTAGGACAGAGTCTCACTGAAGCTTTCTTT
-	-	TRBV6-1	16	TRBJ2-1	CASSEPRIAPYNEQFF	TGTGCCAGCAGTGAACCGAGGATCGCACCTTACAATGAGCAGTTCTTC
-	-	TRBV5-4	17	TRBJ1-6	CASSSKGLQGYNSPLHF	TGTGCCAGCAGCTCGAAGGGTTTACAGGGCTATAATTCACCCCTCCACTTT
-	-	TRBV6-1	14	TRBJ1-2	CASSEIGQNYGYTF	TGTGCCAGCAGTGAAATAGGACAGAACTATGGCTACACCTTC
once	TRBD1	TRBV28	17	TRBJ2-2	CASSLWEDRDFIGELFF	TGTGCCAGCAGTTTATGGGAGGACAGGGATTTCATCGGGGAGCTGTTTTTT
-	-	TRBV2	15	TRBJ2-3	CASSLYRKIGATQYF	TGTGCCAGCAGTCTTTACCGCAAAATAGGAGCTACGCAGTATTTT
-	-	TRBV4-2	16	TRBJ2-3	CASSQDFATRTDTQYF	TGTGCCAGCAGCCAAGATTTCGCGACACGCACAGATACGCAGTATTTT
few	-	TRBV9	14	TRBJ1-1	CASSLQPVGTEAFF	TGTGCCAGCAGCCTTCAACCTGTCGGAACTGAAGCTTTCTTT
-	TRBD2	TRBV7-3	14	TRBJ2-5	CASSAGTSEKTQYF	TGTGCCAGCAGCGCCGGGACTAGCGAAAAGACCCAGTACTTC